This note documents a single TCR beta chain sequence. This specimen comes from a study of sequential checkpoint blockade in melanoma. Treatment meaning: randomized to nivolumab then ipilimumab (arm A) or the reverse (arm B). The method was immunoSEQ multiplex PCR; TCRdb's version includes in-frame clones alone and lacks a portion of them. The table includes approximately 23,000 clones, roughly 80% detected once. V lost 5 bases and J lost 0; bases outside the gene matches: 8. Germline values: CDR1 GTSNPN, CDR2 SVGIG (reference sequence). The CDR3 is made up of 15 amino acids. The input for sequencing was CD8+ T cells sorted from blood (inferred from file names), taken from a patient given nivolumab and ipilimumab in sequence. V gene TRBV30 combines with J gene TRBJ2-5, with 8 bases that match TRBD2. The receptor was derived from a human donor with melanoma. CDR3 DNA: TGTGCCTGGGCGGGACTAGAAAAGTACCAAGAGACCCAGTACTTC. Protein product: CAWAGLEKYQETQYF.